The source of this T cell receptor beta chain is a study of T cell repertoires in cytomegalovirus infection. Turning to the study itself: Public TCR beta signature analysis indicated the presence of both CMV infection and matching HLA type. Regarding the study as a whole: Frequencies of public TCR beta families were cumulated, and this identified carriers of CMV plus the relevant HLA.

The CDR3 runs 13 residues. The germline V gene encodes CDR1 MGHRA and CDR2 YSYEKL. With regard to this clonotype: Its antigen remains unknown. This may be a read error, as it is one base from a much larger clone.

TCRdb ran MiXCR on the reads and lists one entry per CDR3 protein. This table has roughly 760,000 distinct CDR3 sequences, 35% appearing once. The chain has TRBV4-1 and TRBJ1-1; unclear D gene. The receptor comes from a human donor in good health (CMV status not recorded). Some clones in this sample may be carry-over from other donors' samples. Sequences were obtained from PBMCs. The CDR3: CASSQVQNTEAFF. The CDR3 region has the DNA TGTGCCAGCAGCCAAGTTCAGAACACTGAAGCTTTCTTT.